This entry lists 30 T cell receptor beta chains sequenced from one sample in a study of blood T cell repertoires in COVID-19. Sequenced by immunoSEQ multiplex PCR; TCRdb stores in-frame clones only, minus some. Of over 250,000 clones listed, approximately 80% are singletons. Sample: PBMCs or T cells enriched from blood (not recorded which). These receptors were obtained from a man in his forties who had been exposed to COVID-19.

The rearrangement uses TRBV12-5 and TRBJ2-7; the D gene is possibly TRBD2 (5 bases). Germline CDR1 and CDR2: LGHNT and FRNRAP. V was shortened by 0 bases and J by 6 bases, with 18 bases between the two germline ends. This CDR3 spans 16 amino acids. DNA for the CDR3: TGTGCTAGTGGTTTGGTTGCGGTGCGCGATGGAGGCGAGCAGTACTTC. Encoded protein: CASGLVAVRDGGEQYF.

V usage is TRBV7-9 and J usage is TRBJ2-7, with 12 bases lining up with TRBD1. V trimming: 6 bases; J trimming: 7 bases; junction bases outside the gene matches: 7. The CDR3 covers 14 residues. Per the germline V gene, CDR1 is SEHNR and CDR2 is FQNEAQ (reference sequence). This CDR3 is CASSARDRGQEQYF. The DNA for the CDR3 is TGTGCCAGCAGTGCGCGGGACAGGGGGCAGGAGCAGTACTTC.

The J gene is TRBJ2-2, the V gene TRBV6-5, with 8 bases that match TRBD2. Looked up from germline, CDR1 is MNHEY and CDR2 is SVGAGI. The CDR3 consists of 13 residues. V dropped 10 bases and J dropped 4; count of bases not matched to a gene: 5. Here the CDR3 DNA reads TGTGCCACCCCGGGACTAGGCACCGGGGAGCTGTTTTTT. Protein sequence: CATPGLGTGELFF.

The CDR3 DNA follows: TGCAGTGCTAGTGGGCCCGTGACAGGGGACAATGAGCAGTTCTTC. This gives the protein CSASGPVTGDNEQFF. The chain joins TRBV20-1 to TRBJ2-1; TRBD1 matches at 8 bases. Germline loops: CDR1 DFQATT, CDR2 SNEGSKA (reference sequence). V was pared by 3 bases and J by 5 bases, with 9 bases of the junction left unmatched. This CDR3 has 15 residues.

The genes are TRBV7-9 and TRBJ2-7, with TRBD1 identical over 7 bases. V lost 6 bases, J lost 0 bases, and 8 bases stayed unmatched. In germline, CDR1 is SEHNR, CDR2 FQNEAQ (reference sequence). The CDR3 loop spans 15 amino acids. CDR3 DNA sequence: TGTGCCAGCAGTTCCGGGACAGCTATCTCCTACGAGCAGTACTTC. Residues: CASSSGTAISYEQYF. The full variable domain, rest sourced from reference TRBV7-9 and TRBJ2-7, is DTGVSQNPRHKITKRGQNVTFRCDPISEHNRLYWYRQTLGQGPEFLTYFQNEAQLEKSRLLSDRFSAERPKGSFSTLEIQRTEQGDSAMYLCASSSGTAISYEQYFGPGTRLTVT.

This clone showed up just once. This chain connects TRBV7-3 to TRBJ2-3; tentatively, D is TRBD2 (6 bases). Trimming removed 2 bases at V and 3 bases at J, with 15 bases between. CDR3 length equals 16 residues. Per the germline V gene, CDR1 is SGHTA and CDR2 is FQGTGA. The CDR3 DNA sequence: TGTGCCAGCAGCTTAGAGGGCACTGGGGGGACAGATACGCAGTATTTT. Protein product: CASSLEGTGGTDTQYF.

With regard to this clone: Mismatch with germline at one junction end may stem from a read error. The V call is TRBV7-7, the J call TRBJ2-3, with a tentative D call TRBD2 (5 bases). The germline CDR1 and CDR2 sequences are SSHAT and FNYEAQ (reference sequence). The CDR3 is 13 amino acids. In DNA, the CDR3 is TGTGCTAGCAGCTCGAGGGAGACAGATACGCAGTATTTT. Translated, it gives CASSSRETDTQYF.

The chain links TRBV10-2 to TRBJ2-7, with D maybe TRBD2 (6 bases). From germline, CDR1 is WSHSY and CDR2 SAAADI. V lost 11 bases to trimming and J lost 5 bases, with 16 bases between them. This CDR3 spans 12 amino acids. This CDR3 is CAAGGKVNEQYF. The CDR3 DNA follows: TGCGCCGCGGGCGGGAAGGTGAACGAGCAGTACTTC.

The chain is built from TRBV27 and TRBJ2-7; 11 bases map to TRBD2. CDR3 length: 14 amino acids. CDR1 is MNHEY and CDR2 is SMNVEV in the germline V gene (reference sequence). V lost 6 bases, J lost 7 bases, and 8 bases stayed unmatched. CDR3 nucleotide sequence: TGTGCCAGCAGATTACTAGCGGGAGTCTTGGAGCAGTACTTC. This codes for CASRLLAGVLEQYF.

The chain carries TRBV28 and TRBJ2-7; TRBD2 matches 7 bases. Trimming at V came to 6 bases and at J to 0 bases, leaving 5 bases not matched to a gene. CDR3 length equals 14 residues. Germline assignment: CDR1 MDHEN and CDR2 SYDVKM. The CDR3 is CASSTGRSSYEQYF. As DNA, the CDR3 is TGTGCCAGCAGCACCGGGAGGAGCTCCTACGAGCAGTACTTC.

This CDR3 is CASSSTGEYEQYF. Here the CDR3 DNA reads TGTGCCAGCAGCTCGACAGGAGAGTACGAGCAGTACTTC. J is TRBJ2-7 and V is TRBV7-8; D possibly corresponds to TRBD1 (6 bases). The ends were cut back, 4 bases at V and 4 bases at J, with 11 bases in the middle. Germline values: CDR1 SGHVS, CDR2 FQNEAQ. This CDR3 has 13 amino acids.

The chain uses TRBV27 and TRBJ1-5; 8 bases agree with TRBD1. This CDR3 spans 14 amino acids. Trimming cost V 5 bases and J 5 bases; bases outside gene matches: 5. Germline CDR1 MNHEY, CDR2 SMNVEV (reference sequence). CDR3 nucleotides: TGTGCCAGCAGTAGACAGGGGACTTATCAGCCCCAGCATTTT. It encodes CASSRQGTYQPQHF.

This rearrangement joins TRBV3-1 (or the pseudogene TRBV3-2) to TRBJ2-7; 8 positions match TRBD1. In germline, CDR1 is LGHDT, CDR2 YNNKEL (reference sequence). Germline trimming cut 1 base from V and 0 bases from J; bases unmatched to any gene: 5. The length of the CDR3 is 16 residues. CDR3: CASSQAPGQDSYEQYF. CDR3 nucleotides: TGTGCCAGCAGCCAAGCCCCGGGACAGGACTCCTACGAGCAGTACTTC.

The chain is built from TRBV7-3 and TRBJ2-1; 10 positions agree with TRBD2. The V and J ends lost 2 bases and 9 bases, in that order; junction bases with no gene match: 16. This CDR3 contains 18 residues. Germline CDR1 is SGHTA and CDR2 is FQGTGA. The CDR3 reads CASSLGLPGSGRVGEQFF. Written as DNA, the CDR3 is TGTGCCAGCAGCTTAGGCCTCCCGGGGAGCGGGAGGGTCGGTGAGCAGTTCTTC.

This rearrangement joins TRBV13 to TRBJ2-2; a weak D match, TRBD1 (6 bases). The CDR3 has 17 residues. Trimming shortened V by 4 bases and J by 4 bases, and 19 bases separated the two germline ends. Germline values: CDR1 PRHDT, CDR2 FYEKMQ (reference sequence). DNA of the CDR3: TGTGCCAGCAGCTCAAGACTGGGACAAACAATCACCGGGGAGCTGTTTTTT. Translating gives CASSSRLGQTITGELFF.

The chain is built from TRBV27 and TRBJ2-2, with a tentative D call TRBD1 (8 bases). Per germline, CDR1 MNHEY and CDR2 SMNVEV (reference sequence). V gave up 6 bases and J gave up 6 bases, with 17 bases separating them. CDR3 length equals 15 residues. CDR3 nucleotides: TGTGCCAGCAGAAGGGACAGGACTAGTTCCGGGGAGCTGTTTTTT. Translation: CASRRDRTSSGELFF.

This chain joins TRBV27 and TRBJ2-1; 13 positions agree with TRBD2. Germline V lookup: CDR1 MNHEY, CDR2 SMNVEV (reference sequence). This CDR3 comprises 16 residues. With 4 bases clipped from V and 5 bases from J, the junction kept 5 bases outside the gene matches. Here the CDR3 reads CASSSWTSGRHNEQFF. CDR3 sequence (DNA): TGTGCCAGCAGTTCCTGGACTAGCGGGAGACACAATGAGCAGTTCTTC.

The rearrangement uses TRBV2 and TRBJ2-2; 9 positions agree with TRBD2. In germline, CDR1 is SNHLY, CDR2 FYNNEI. The CDR3 runs 18 residues. The V segment lost 7 bases and the J segment 0 bases; nucleotides outside the gene matches: 12. The DNA of the CDR3 is TGTGCCAGCAAACCGCTTAGCGGGAGCGACGCGAACACCGGGGAGCTGTTTTTT. As protein: CASKPLSGSDANTGELFF. The full variable domain, its missing parts supplied by reference TRBV2 and TRBJ2-2, is EPEVTQTPSHQVTQMGQEVILRCVPISNHLYFYWYRQILGQKVEFLVSFYNNEISEKSEIFDDQFSVERPDGSNFTLKIRSTKLEDSAMYFCASKPLSGSDANTGELFFGEGSRLTVL.

The V gene is TRBV6-5, the J gene TRBJ1-1; 11 bases align to TRBD1. The V gene's germline CDR1 is MNHEY and CDR2 SVGAGI. The CDR3 is 14 residues long. The junction had 5 bases not matched to a gene; V was cut back by 6 bases and J by 5 bases. CDR3 residues: CASSRGTGGTEAFF. As DNA, the CDR3 is TGTGCCAGCAGCCGAGGGACAGGGGGTACTGAAGCTTTCTTT.

This sequence joins TRBV3-1 (or the pseudogene TRBV3-2) and TRBJ2-1, with a weak D call TRBD2 (5 bases). Trimming pared 2 bases from V and 2 bases from J, leaving 25 bases between. The CDR3 sequence is 20 residues long. The germline V gene has CDR1 LGHDT and CDR2 YNNKEL (reference sequence). CDR3 loop: CASSQSPLAGASSAYNEQFF. In DNA form, the CDR3 reads TGTGCCAGCAGCCAATCTCCACTCGCGGGCGCATCCTCCGCCTACAATGAGCAGTTCTTC.

The rearrangement links TRBV13 to TRBJ2-3, with D possibly TRBD1 on 5 matching bases. This CDR3 is built from 11 residues. Per the germline V gene, CDR1 is PRHDT and CDR2 is FYEKMQ (reference sequence). V lost 5 bases to trimming and J lost 8 bases, with 8 bases between them. CDR3 sequence (DNA): TGTGCCAGCAGCGGTCAGGGTACGCAGTATTTT. Its protein product is CASSGQGTQYF.

The gene calls are TRBV28 and TRBJ2-7; D is possibly TRBD1 (5 bases). This CDR3 has 11 residues. The germline CDR1 and CDR2 sequences are MDHEN and SYDVKM. V lost 10 bases to trimming and J lost 0 bases, with 7 bases between them. CDR3 residues: CATQGSYEQYF. The DNA of the CDR3 is TGTGCCACCCAGGGCTCCTACGAGCAGTACTTC.

The V and J genes are TRBV5-4 and TRBJ1-1, with D unclear. This CDR3 is built from 13 residues. CDR1 SGHNT and CDR2 YYREEE come from the germline V gene (reference sequence). Deletions cut 1 base from V and 2 bases from J, with 6 bases between. In DNA form, the CDR3 reads TGTGCCAGCAGCTTGCCATTCAACACTGAAGCTTTCTTT. It specifies CASSLPFNTEAFF.

The chain has TRBV7-2 and TRBJ2-7, with 7 bases matching TRBD2. V shed 5 bases and J 7 bases; nucleotides not matched to a gene: 14. The CDR3 totals 15 residues. Germline V CDR1 and CDR2: SGHTA, FQGNSA. CDR3 protein: CASSRAGGGTGEQYF. CDR3 nucleotide sequence: TGTGCCAGCAGCCGCGCCGGCGGGGGTACGGGAGAGCAGTACTTC.

The chain recombines TRBV9 with TRBJ1-4; D is unclear. CDR3 length equals 16 residues. V lost 0 bases and J lost 0, with 9 bases in between. Germline CDR1 reads SGDLS; CDR2 reads YYNGEE. CDR3 DNA: TGTGCCAGCAGCGTAGGGCAGCGTACAACTAATGAAAAACTGTTTTTT. Protein sequence: CASSVGQRTTNEKLFF.

The chain recombines TRBV6-1 with TRBJ2-7, with a possible D match to TRBD1 (6 bases). The CDR3 totals 14 residues. Germline CDR1 is MNHNS and CDR2 is SASEGT. V was clipped by 0 bases and J by 5 bases, with 11 bases between them. The CDR3 nucleotides are TGTGCCAGCAGTGAAGCCCGACCAGGGGACGAGCAGTACTTC. Protein product: CASSEARPGDEQYF.

The chain couples TRBV6-6 to TRBJ1-5; D possibly corresponds to TRBD1 (5 bases). Trimming stripped 8 bases from V and 8 bases from J, with 16 bases between. CDR1 is MNHNY, CDR2 SVGAGI, per germline (reference sequence). This CDR3 contains 13 residues. The CDR3 DNA sequence: TGTGCCAGCCGGGGGGGGTCGGGGAAGCCCCAGCATTTT. It yields the protein CASRGGSGKPQHF.

This clone was observed a handful of times. The chain uses TRBV18 and TRBJ1-1, with 8 bases aligning to TRBD1. V lost 6 bases and J lost 3; bases outside the gene matches: 6. Germline V gene sequence: CDR1 KGHSH, CDR2 LQKENI. This CDR3 is 14 amino acids long. The CDR3 sequence: CASSRDRPYTEAFF. The CDR3 DNA sequence: TGTGCCAGCTCGCGGGACAGGCCCTACACTGAAGCTTTCTTT.

This sequence joins TRBV5-1 and TRBJ1-2; D is perhaps TRBD1 (5 bases). The CDR3 covers 13 residues. CDR1 and CDR2 (germline): SGHRS, YFSETQ. The germline V and J ends were trimmed by 5 bases and 7 bases, with 15 bases remaining between them. In nucleotides, the CDR3 is TGCGCCAGCAGGCTAGGGGCCGACCCTGGCTACACCTTC. The encoded protein is CASRLGADPGYTF.

The chain uses TRBV3-1 (or the pseudogene TRBV3-2) and TRBJ2-5; a possible D gene is TRBD2 (7 bases). Germline lookup yields CDR1 LGHDT and CDR2 YNNKEL (reference sequence). The germline V and J ends were trimmed by 6 bases and 4 bases, with 15 bases remaining between them. The CDR3 totals 14 residues. DNA of the CDR3: TGTGCCAGCAGTCCGACCGGGGGGCTAGAGACCCAGTACTTC. Protein sequence: CASSPTGGLETQYF.